The 15 T cell receptor beta chains reported below all come from one sample, sequenced in a study of T-cell memory formation after mild COVID-19. TCRdb used MiXCR to reprocess the 5' RACE reads, holding one entry per CDR3 protein. Here the sample spans about 280,000 distinct CDR3 sequences, less than 9.5% being singletons. The material sequenced was PBMCs or a T cell subset sorted from them (not recorded which). The receptor set was obtained from a man aged 18-30 years who had mild COVID-19 (a few samples of this study predate the infection). Cell type and time point are not known.

In this sample, this clonotype turned up a few times. The rearrangement links TRBV2 to TRBJ1-5; D uncertain. Germline assignment: CDR1 SNHLY and CDR2 FYNNEI. V was shortened by 7 bases and J by 1 base, with 14 bases between the two germline ends. The CDR3 has 15 residues. The chain's CDR3 is CASTGMRRSNQPQHF. In DNA form, the CDR3 reads TGTGCCAGCACCGGAATGAGACGGAGCAATCAGCCCCAGCATTTT.

V gene TRBV15 combines with J gene TRBJ2-7, with TRBD1 as a possible D gene (6 bases). The V and J ends lost 2 bases and 0 bases respectively, with 17 bases between them. Germline V CDR1 and CDR2: LNHNV, YYDKDF (reference sequence). This CDR3 spans 17 amino acids. CDR3 bases: TGTGCCACCAGCAGAAGGTTGGTCCAGGGGCGCTCCTACGAGCAGTACGTC. Its protein product is CATSRRLVQGRSYEQYV.

In this sample, this clonotype turned up a few times. The chain has TRBV15 and TRBJ1-5; no firm D call. Germline assignment: CDR1 LNHNV and CDR2 YYDKDF (reference sequence). V lost 1 base, J lost 7 bases, and 11 bases lay in between. The CDR3 has 14 residues. The DNA for the CDR3 is TGTGCCACCAGCAGAGGTGGCGCACGGCAGCCCCAGCATTTT. It encodes CATSRGGARQPQHF.

There are a few counts of this clonotype. The chain uses TRBV24-1 and TRBJ1-2; perhaps TRBD1 as D (5 bases). V gave up 8 bases and J gave up 6 bases, with 12 bases separating them. Germline loops: CDR1 KGHDR, CDR2 SFDVKD. The CDR3 is 12 amino acids. DNA for the CDR3: TGTGCCACCATGGGGCAGGGAAATGGCTACACCTTC. It specifies CATMGQGNGYTF.

The table lists this clonotype with many counts. The rearrangement joins TRBV6-4 to TRBJ2-3, with 11 bases that match TRBD2. CDR3 length equals 15 residues. The V segment lost 3 bases and the J segment 5 bases; nucleotides outside the gene matches: 4. CDR1 is MRHNA, CDR2 SNTAGT, per germline. CDR3 DNA: TGTGCCAGCAGTGAGACTAGCGGGGACGAAGATACGCAGTATTTT. It specifies CASSETSGDEDTQYF.

A few counts support this clonotype. The chain recombines TRBV12-3 or TRBV12-4 with TRBJ2-1, with unresolved D. V was pared by 3 bases and J by 10 bases, with 10 bases between. The CDR3 runs 12 residues. CDR3 in amino acids: CASSFSVVEQFF. DNA for the CDR3: TGTGCCAGCAGTTTTTCCGTAGTAGAGCAGTTCTTC.

V usage is TRBV5-1 and J usage is TRBJ1-4; maybe TRBD1 (6 bases). Trimming stripped 4 bases from V and 2 bases from J, with 12 bases between. This CDR3 has 15 residues. CDR1 SGHRS and CDR2 YFSETQ come from the germline V gene. The CDR3 coding sequence is TGCGCCAGCAGCGGCCCAGGGGCGACTAATGAAAAACTGTTTTTT. Translating it yields CASSGPGATNEKLFF. Together with reference TRBV5-1 and TRBJ1-4, the CDR3 gives the full variable domain: KAGVTQTPRYLIKTRGQQVTLSCSPISGHRSVSWYQQTPGQGLQFLFEYFSETQRNKGNFPGRFSGRQFSNSRSEMNVSTLELGDSALYLCASSGPGATNEKLFFGSGTQLSVL.

The chain recombines TRBV9 with TRBJ1-2; D not certain. The CDR3 has 12 residues. Germline loops: CDR1 SGDLS, CDR2 YYNGEE. V lost 0 bases and J 5 bases, leaving 5 bases between the germline ends. CDR3 protein: CASSVDQYGYTF. CDR3 DNA: TGTGCCAGCAGCGTAGACCAGTATGGCTACACCTTC.

This clonotype has a count of ten or more. The V and J genes are TRBV4-1 and TRBJ1-6; TRBD1 matches 7 bases. The CDR3 contains 16 residues. The ends lost 3 bases at V and 9 bases at J; junction bases unmatched: 11. CDR1 MGHRA and CDR2 YSYEKL come from the germline V gene. The CDR3 region has the DNA TGCGCCAGCAGCCACATCGGACAGGCGGTGGGTTCACCCCTCCACTTT. Its translation is CASSHIGQAVGSPLHF.

This clonotype has a count of ten or more. The CDR3 region is CASKSGGLEQYF. The DNA of the CDR3 is TGTGCCAGCAAATCCGGGGGTTTGGAGCAGTACTTC. The chain uses TRBV7-2 and TRBJ2-7; weak D call: TRBD2 (6 bases). Germline V gives CDR1 SGHTA, CDR2 FQGNSA. Trimming cost V 7 bases and J 7 bases, with 14 bases left between them. The CDR3 runs to 12 residues. The full variable domain, rest sourced from reference TRBV7-2 and TRBJ2-7, is GAGVSQSPSNKVTEKGKDVELRCDPISGHTALYWYRQSLGQGLEFLIYFQGNSAPDKSGLPSDRFSAERTGGSVSTLTIQRTQQEDSAVYLCASKSGGLEQYFGPGTRLTVT.

With respect to this clonotype: A junction end diverges from the germline sequence, so it may reflect a read error. The chain combines TRBV7-7 with TRBJ2-5; D is unresolved. Germline lookup yields CDR1 SSHAT and CDR2 FNYEAQ (reference sequence). CDR3 length: 13 residues. As DNA, the CDR3 is TGTGCTAGCAGCTTAGACGGGTCGAGGACCCAGTACTTC. It yields the protein CASSLDGSRTQYF.

In this sample, this clonotype turned up a few times. The chain carries TRBV5-1 and TRBJ2-5, with 8 bases matching TRBD2. V shed 5 bases and J 1 base; nucleotides not matched to a gene: 7. CDR3 length equals 15 residues. Per germline, CDR1 SGHRS and CDR2 YFSETQ. CDR3 loop: CASRGLVDFQETQYF. Here the CDR3 DNA reads TGCGCCAGCAGGGGACTAGTCGACTTCCAAGAGACCCAGTACTTC.

This clonotype was detected many times. The V gene is TRBV5-1, the J gene TRBJ2-5, with TRBD1 matching 8 bases. The germline gives CDR1 SGHRS, CDR2 YFSETQ. J lost 4 bases, V lost 4 bases, and 12 bases had no gene match. This CDR3 has 16 amino acids. Here the CDR3 reads CASSLGVDRGGETQYF. The DNA of the CDR3 is TGCGCCAGCAGCCTGGGTGTCGACAGGGGTGGAGAGACCCAGTACTTC. Complete variable domain (other parts from reference TRBV5-1 and TRBJ2-5): KAGVTQTPRYLIKTRGQQVTLSCSPISGHRSVSWYQQTPGQGLQFLFEYFSETQRNKGNFPGRFSGRQFSNSRSEMNVSTLELGDSALYLCASSLGVDRGGETQYFGPGTRLLVL.

In its sample, this clonotype was seen a few times. This chain uses TRBV6-2 or TRBV6-3 with TRBJ2-1; D might be TRBD1 (6 bases). CDR1 MNHEY and CDR2 SVGEGT come from the germline V gene. V lost 2 bases and J 5 bases, leaving 13 bases between the germline ends. The length of the CDR3 is 15 residues. DNA for the CDR3: TGTGCCAGCAGTTACCGGGCAGGGGCCCACAATGAGCAGTTCTTC. This gives the protein CASSYRAGAHNEQFF.

The chain couples TRBV5-4 to TRBJ2-3; 11 nucleotides agree with TRBD2. Germline loops: CDR1 SGHNT, CDR2 YYREEE (reference sequence). Trimming at V came to 2 bases and at J to 11 bases, leaving 13 bases not matched to a gene. The CDR3 is made up of 16 amino acids. In DNA form, the CDR3 reads TGTGCCAGCAGCTTTCTTAGCGGGGGGGCCCTAGGAGAGCAGTATTTT. This sequence encodes CASSFLSGGALGEQYF.